The 11 T cell receptor beta chains listed next were all sequenced from one sample in a study of blood T cell repertoires in COVID-19. Only in-frame clones appear in the TCRdb table, and some are missing; sequencing was by immunoSEQ multiplex PCR. Of around 180,000 clones detected, around 88% appear once; the ten largest clones hold 4%. The sample was peripheral blood. Receptors originate from a woman in her twenties or thirties with acute or convalescent COVID-19.

J is TRBJ1-2 and V is TRBV3-1 (or the pseudogene TRBV3-2), with D possibly TRBD1 on 5 matching bases. Germline V gene data show CDR1 as LGHDT and CDR2 as YNNKEL (reference sequence). Trimming removed 4 bases from V and 0 bases from J, with 9 bases in between. CDR3 size: 14 residues. The CDR3 sequence: CASSLKGANYGYTF. The CDR3 DNA reads TGTGCCAGCAGCCTTAAAGGGGCTAACTATGGCTACACCTTC.

The chain is built from TRBV7-2 and TRBJ2-5; possible D gene TRBD1, 6 bases. Deletions cut 5 bases from V and 5 bases from J, with 18 bases between. There are 15 residues in the CDR3. Germline CDR1 is SGHTA and CDR2 is FQGNSA. The CDR3 nucleotides are TGTGCCAGCAGCCACGCACGGGACACCCTTGAGACCCAGTACTTC. It specifies CASSHARDTLETQYF. The full variable domain, completed using reference TRBV7-2 and TRBJ2-5, is GAGVSQSPSNKVTEKGKDVELRCDPISGHTALYWYRQSLGQGLEFLIYFQGNSAPDKSGLPSDRFSAERTGGSVSTLTIQRTQQEDSAVYLCASSHARDTLETQYFGPGTRLLVL.

The V gene is TRBV30, the J gene TRBJ2-1, with a possible D match to TRBD2 (6 bases). CDR3 length: 13 amino acids. The V and J ends lost 6 bases and 3 bases respectively, with 12 bases between them. From germline, CDR1 is GTSNPN and CDR2 SVGIG (reference sequence). For the CDR3, the DNA is TGTGCCTGCTGGGACTTGGACTACAATGAGCAGTTCTTC. This translates into CACWDLDYNEQFF.

CDR3 residues: CASRLAGVRGTQYF. The DNA of the CDR3 is TGTGCCAGCAGACTAGCGGGAGTTCGAGGGACCCAGTACTTC. The chain couples TRBV3-1 (or the pseudogene TRBV3-2) to TRBJ2-5, with 11 bases aligning to TRBD2. Looked up from germline, CDR1 is LGHDT and CDR2 is YNNKEL (reference sequence). J was trimmed by 7 bases and V by 6 bases; bases with no gene match: 7. CDR3 length equals 14 residues.

This chain uses TRBV7-2 with TRBJ2-1, with 13 bases identical to TRBD2. J lost 5 bases, V lost 6 bases, and 4 bases had no gene match. The CDR3 length is 15 residues. The germline V gene encodes CDR1 SGHTA and CDR2 FQGNSA. The CDR3 spells CASRYGLAGDNEQFF. The CDR3 DNA follows: TGTGCCAGCAGATACGGACTAGCGGGAGACAATGAGCAGTTCTTC.

This chain links TRBV2 with TRBJ1-1, with 7 bases lining up with TRBD1. This CDR3 region has 15 residues. V lost 5 bases and J lost 1; bases outside the gene matches: 7. Germline CDR1 SNHLY, CDR2 FYNNEI. CDR3: CASSRDSGGNTEAFF. The CDR3 nucleotides read TGTGCCAGCAGTAGGGACAGCGGGGGGAACACTGAAGCTTTCTTT.

The V and J genes are TRBV9 and TRBJ2-2, with 12 bases that match TRBD2. Germline CDR1 is SGDLS and CDR2 is YYNGEE. The CDR3 runs 14 residues. The V segment lost 7 bases and the J segment 7 bases; nucleotides outside the gene matches: 5. CDR3 protein: CASSRTSGNGELFF. The CDR3 DNA sequence: TGTGCCAGCTCTCGGACTAGCGGGAACGGGGAGCTGTTTTTT.

CDR3 loop: CASSLYDKGTDTQYF. The CDR3 nucleotides are TGTGCCAGCAGCCTATACGACAAGGGCACAGATACGCAGTATTTT. The V and J genes are TRBV6-6 and TRBJ2-3, with D hard to call. CDR1 is MNHNY, CDR2 SVGAGI, per germline (reference sequence). The CDR3 runs to 15 residues. Trimming removed 6 bases from V and 1 base from J, with 14 bases in between.

V usage is TRBV30 and J usage is TRBJ2-1; the D gene is possibly TRBD2 (5 bases). The V gene's germline CDR1 is GTSNPN and CDR2 SVGIG (reference sequence). V gave up 8 bases and J gave up 0 bases, with 17 bases separating them. The CDR3 is 15 amino acids. The CDR3 region is CAATSDSSSYNEQFF. The CDR3, as DNA: TGTGCCGCAACCTCGGACTCGAGCTCCTACAATGAGCAGTTCTTC.

The V gene is TRBV2, the J gene TRBJ2-7; 8 positions match TRBD1. The CDR3 totals 14 residues. Trimming took 8 bases from V and 4 from J; bases not matched to a gene: 10. Germline CDR1 is SNHLY and CDR2 is FYNNEI. The CDR3 here is CASWRQGAGYEQYF. The CDR3 DNA reads TGTGCCAGCTGGCGTCAGGGGGCGGGATACGAGCAGTACTTC.

This clone showed up just a few times. The chain uses TRBV2 and TRBJ1-6, with 8 positions matching TRBD1. Looked up from germline, CDR1 is SNHLY and CDR2 is FYNNEI. This CDR3 region has 13 residues. V was clipped by 11 bases and J by 10 bases; unmatched bases: 10. DNA for the CDR3: TGTGCCGGCCGGACAGGGACGGGCTCACCCCTCCACTTT. Translation: CAGRTGTGSPLHF.